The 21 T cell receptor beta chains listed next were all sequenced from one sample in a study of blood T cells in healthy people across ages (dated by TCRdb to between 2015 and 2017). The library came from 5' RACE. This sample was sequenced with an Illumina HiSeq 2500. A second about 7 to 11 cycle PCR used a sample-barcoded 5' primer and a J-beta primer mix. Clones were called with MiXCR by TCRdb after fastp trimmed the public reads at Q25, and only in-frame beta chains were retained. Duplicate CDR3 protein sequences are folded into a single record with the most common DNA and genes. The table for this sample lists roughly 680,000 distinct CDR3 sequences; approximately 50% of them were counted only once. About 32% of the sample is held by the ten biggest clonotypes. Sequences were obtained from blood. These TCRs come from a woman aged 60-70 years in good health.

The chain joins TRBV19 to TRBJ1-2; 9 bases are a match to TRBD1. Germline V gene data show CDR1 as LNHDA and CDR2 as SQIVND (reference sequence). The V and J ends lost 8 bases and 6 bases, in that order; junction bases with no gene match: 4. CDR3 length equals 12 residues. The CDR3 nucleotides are TGTGCCAGTCGGGACAGGGAGGATGGCTACACCTTC. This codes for CASRDREDGYTF.

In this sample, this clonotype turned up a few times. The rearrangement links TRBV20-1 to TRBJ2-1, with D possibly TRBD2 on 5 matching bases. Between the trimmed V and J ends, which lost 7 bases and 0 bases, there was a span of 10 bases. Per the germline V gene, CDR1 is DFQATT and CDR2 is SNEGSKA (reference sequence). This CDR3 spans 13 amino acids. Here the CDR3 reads CSVQAGSYNEQFF. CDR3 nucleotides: TGCAGTGTGCAGGCGGGCTCCTACAATGAGCAGTTCTTC.

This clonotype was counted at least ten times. The CDR3 DNA reads TGCAGCGTCGCGCTCCGGTTCTCCCGCAGAACAGATACGCAGTATTTT. It codes for CSVALRFSRRTDTQYF. This chain links TRBV29-1 with TRBJ2-3; no clear D. V was trimmed by 6 bases and J by 3 bases, leaving 22 bases between them. This CDR3 is 16 amino acids long. Germline lookup yields CDR1 SQVTM and CDR2 ANQGSEA.

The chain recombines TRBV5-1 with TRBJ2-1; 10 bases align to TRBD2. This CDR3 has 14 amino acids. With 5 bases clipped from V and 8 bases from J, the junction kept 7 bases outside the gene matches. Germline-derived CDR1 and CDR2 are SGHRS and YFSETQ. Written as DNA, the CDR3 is TGCGCCAGCAGTAGCGGGAGGCCTCCCCATGAGCAGTTCTTC. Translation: CASSSGRPPHEQFF.

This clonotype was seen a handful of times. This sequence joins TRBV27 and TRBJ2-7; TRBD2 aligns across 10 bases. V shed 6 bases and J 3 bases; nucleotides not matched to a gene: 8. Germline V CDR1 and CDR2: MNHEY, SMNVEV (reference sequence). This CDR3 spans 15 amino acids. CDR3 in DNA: TGTGCCAGCAGGCCGATAGCGGGAGGTAACTACGAGCAGTACTTC. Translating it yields CASRPIAGGNYEQYF.

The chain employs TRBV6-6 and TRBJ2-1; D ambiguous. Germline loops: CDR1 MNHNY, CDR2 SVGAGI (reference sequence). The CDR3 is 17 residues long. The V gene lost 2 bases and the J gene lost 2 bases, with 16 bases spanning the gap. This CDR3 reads CASSYLDGSKTYNEQFF. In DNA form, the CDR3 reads TGTGCCAGCAGTTACCTAGACGGTTCCAAGACCTACAATGAGCAGTTCTTC.

CDR3 in DNA: TGTGCCATCAGCACAGGGGGACAAGATTGGGAGCGCGTTTATAATGGCTACACCTTC. Its translation is CAISTGGQDWERVYNGYTF. The rearrangement links TRBV10-3 to TRBJ1-2, with 8 nucleotides matching TRBD1. This CDR3 is built from 19 residues. Germline assignment: CDR1 ENHRY and CDR2 SYGVKD. J lost 6 bases, V lost 6 bases, and 24 bases had no gene match.

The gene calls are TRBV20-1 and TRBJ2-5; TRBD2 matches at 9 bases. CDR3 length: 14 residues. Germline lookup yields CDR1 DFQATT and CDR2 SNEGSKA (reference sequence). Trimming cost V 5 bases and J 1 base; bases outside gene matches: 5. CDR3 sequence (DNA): TGCAGTGCTCTCTCGACTAGCGGCCAAGAGACCCAGTACTTC. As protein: CSALSTSGQETQYF.

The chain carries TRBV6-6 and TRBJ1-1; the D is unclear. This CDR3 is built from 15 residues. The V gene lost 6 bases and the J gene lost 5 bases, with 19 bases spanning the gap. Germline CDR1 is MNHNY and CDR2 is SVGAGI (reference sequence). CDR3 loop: CASRNLGPEDTEAFF. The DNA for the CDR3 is TGTGCCAGCAGAAACCTCGGACCTGAGGATACTGAAGCTTTCTTT.

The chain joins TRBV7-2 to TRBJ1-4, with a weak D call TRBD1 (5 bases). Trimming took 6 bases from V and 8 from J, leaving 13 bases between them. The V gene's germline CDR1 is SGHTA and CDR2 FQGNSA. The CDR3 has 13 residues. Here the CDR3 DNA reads TGTGCCAGCAGTCGAGGAGGGACCGAAAAACTGTTTTTT. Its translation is CASSRGGTEKLFF.

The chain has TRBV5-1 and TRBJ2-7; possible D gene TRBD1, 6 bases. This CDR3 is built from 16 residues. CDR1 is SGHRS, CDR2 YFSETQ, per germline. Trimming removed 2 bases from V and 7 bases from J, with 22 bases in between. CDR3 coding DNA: TGCGCCAGCAGCTTAACAGGGCCCGTGGGGTACAATGAGCAGTACTTC. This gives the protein CASSLTGPVGYNEQYF.

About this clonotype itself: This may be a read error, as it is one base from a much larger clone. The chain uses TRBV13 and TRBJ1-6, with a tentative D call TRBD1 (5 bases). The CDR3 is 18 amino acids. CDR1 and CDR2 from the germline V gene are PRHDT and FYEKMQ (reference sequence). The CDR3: CVSGRRVRAKGSNSPLHF. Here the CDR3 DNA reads TGTGTCAGCGGTCGAAGGGTTAGGGCTAAGGGGTCCAATTCACCCCTCCACTTT. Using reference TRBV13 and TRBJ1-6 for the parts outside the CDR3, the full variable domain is AAGVIQSPRHLIKEKRETATLKCYPIPRHDTVYWYQQGPGQDPQFLISFYEKMQSDKGSIPDRFSAQQFSDYHSELNMSSLELGDSALYFCVSGRRVRAKGSNSPLHFGNGTRLTVT.

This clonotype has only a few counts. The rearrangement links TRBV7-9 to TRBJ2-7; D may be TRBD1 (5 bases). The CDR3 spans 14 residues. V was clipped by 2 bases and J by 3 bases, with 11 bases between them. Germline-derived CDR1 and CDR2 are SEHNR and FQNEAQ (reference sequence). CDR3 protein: CASSLTRQGYEQYF. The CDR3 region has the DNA TGTGCCAGCAGCTTAACGCGGCAGGGCTACGAGCAGTACTTC. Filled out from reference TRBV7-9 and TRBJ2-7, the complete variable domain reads DTGVSQNPRHKITKRGQNVTFRCDPISEHNRLYWYRQTLGQGPEFLTYFQNEAQLEKSRLLSDRFSAERPKGSFSTLEIQRTEQGDSAMYLCASSLTRQGYEQYFGPGTRLTVT.

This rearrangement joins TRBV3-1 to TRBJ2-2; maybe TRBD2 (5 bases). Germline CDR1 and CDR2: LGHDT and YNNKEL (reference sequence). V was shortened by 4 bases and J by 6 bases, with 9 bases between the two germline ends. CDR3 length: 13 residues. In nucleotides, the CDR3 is TGTGCCAGCAGCCTACTAGTAGCCGGGGAGCTGTTTTTT. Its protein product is CASSLLVAGELFF.

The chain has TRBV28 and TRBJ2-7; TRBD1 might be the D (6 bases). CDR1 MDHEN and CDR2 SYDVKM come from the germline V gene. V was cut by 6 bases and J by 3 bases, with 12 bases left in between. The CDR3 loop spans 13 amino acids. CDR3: CASSLHRDYEQYF. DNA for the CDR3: TGTGCCAGCAGCCTACACAGGGACTACGAGCAGTACTTC.

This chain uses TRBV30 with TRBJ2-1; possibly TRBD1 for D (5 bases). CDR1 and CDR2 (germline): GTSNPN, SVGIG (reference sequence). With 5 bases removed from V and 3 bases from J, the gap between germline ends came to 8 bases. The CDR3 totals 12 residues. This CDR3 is CAWAGYYNEQFF. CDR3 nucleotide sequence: TGTGCCTGGGCAGGGTACTACAATGAGCAGTTCTTC.

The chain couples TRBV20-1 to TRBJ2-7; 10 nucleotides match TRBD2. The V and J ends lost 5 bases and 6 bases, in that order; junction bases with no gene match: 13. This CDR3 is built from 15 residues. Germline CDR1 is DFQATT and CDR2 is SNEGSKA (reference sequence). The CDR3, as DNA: TGCAGTGCTGGACGGACTAGCGGCCCAGGTGGCGAGCAGTACTTC. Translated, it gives CSAGRTSGPGGEQYF.

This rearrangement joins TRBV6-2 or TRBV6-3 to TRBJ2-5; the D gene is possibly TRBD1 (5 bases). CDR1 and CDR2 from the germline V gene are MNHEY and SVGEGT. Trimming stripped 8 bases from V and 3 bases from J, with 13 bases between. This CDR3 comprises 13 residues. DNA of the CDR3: TGTGCCAGCGGTGAGACAGCCAAAGAGACCCAGTACTTC. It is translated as CASGETAKETQYF.

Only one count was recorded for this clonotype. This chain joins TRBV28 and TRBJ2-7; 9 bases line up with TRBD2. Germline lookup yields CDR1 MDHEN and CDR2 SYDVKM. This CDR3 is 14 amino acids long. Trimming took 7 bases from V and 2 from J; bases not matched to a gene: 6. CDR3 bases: TGTGCCAGCAATCTAGCGGGACGTGCCTACGAGCAGTACTTC. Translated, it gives CASNLAGRAYEQYF. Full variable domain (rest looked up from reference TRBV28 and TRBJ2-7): DVKVTQSSRYLVKRTGEKVFLECVQDMDHENMFWYRQDPGLGLRLIYFSYDVKMKEKGDIPEGYSVSREKKERFSLILESASTNQTSMYLCASNLAGRAYEQYFGPGTRLTVT.

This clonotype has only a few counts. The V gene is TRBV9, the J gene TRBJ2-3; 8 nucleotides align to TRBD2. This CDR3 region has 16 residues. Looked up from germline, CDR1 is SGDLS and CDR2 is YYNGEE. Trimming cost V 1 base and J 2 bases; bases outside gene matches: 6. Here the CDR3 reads CASSVLPGGDTDTQYF. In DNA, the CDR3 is TGTGCCAGCAGCGTATTACCGGGAGGGGACACAGATACGCAGTATTTT. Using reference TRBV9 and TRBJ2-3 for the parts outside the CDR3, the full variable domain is DSGVTQTPKHLITATGQRVTLRCSPRSGDLSVYWYQQSLDQGLQFLIQYYNGEERAKGNILERFSAQQFPDLHSELNLSSLELGDSALYFCASSVLPGGDTDTQYFGPGTRLTVL.

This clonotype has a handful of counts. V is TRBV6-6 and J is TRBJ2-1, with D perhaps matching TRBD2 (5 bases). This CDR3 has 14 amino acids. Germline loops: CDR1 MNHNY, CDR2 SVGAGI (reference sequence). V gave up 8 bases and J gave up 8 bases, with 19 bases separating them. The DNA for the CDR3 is TGTGCCAGCGGACTCGGACCGTCTGGGGATGAGCAGTTCTTC. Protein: CASGLGPSGDEQFF.